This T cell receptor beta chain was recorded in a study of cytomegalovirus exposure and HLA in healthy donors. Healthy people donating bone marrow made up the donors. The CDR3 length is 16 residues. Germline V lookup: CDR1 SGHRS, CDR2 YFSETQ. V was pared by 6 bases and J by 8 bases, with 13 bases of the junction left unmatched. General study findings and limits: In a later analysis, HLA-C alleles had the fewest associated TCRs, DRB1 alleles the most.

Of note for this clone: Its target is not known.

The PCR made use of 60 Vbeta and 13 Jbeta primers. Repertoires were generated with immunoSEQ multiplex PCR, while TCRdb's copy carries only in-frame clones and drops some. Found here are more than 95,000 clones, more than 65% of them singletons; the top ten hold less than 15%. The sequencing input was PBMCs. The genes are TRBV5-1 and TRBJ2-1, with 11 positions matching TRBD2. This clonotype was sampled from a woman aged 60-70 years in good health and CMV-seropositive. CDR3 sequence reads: CASNRVISGGADEQFF. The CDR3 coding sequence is TGCGCCAGCAACCGGGTTATTAGCGGGGGGGCGGATGAGCAGTTCTTC.